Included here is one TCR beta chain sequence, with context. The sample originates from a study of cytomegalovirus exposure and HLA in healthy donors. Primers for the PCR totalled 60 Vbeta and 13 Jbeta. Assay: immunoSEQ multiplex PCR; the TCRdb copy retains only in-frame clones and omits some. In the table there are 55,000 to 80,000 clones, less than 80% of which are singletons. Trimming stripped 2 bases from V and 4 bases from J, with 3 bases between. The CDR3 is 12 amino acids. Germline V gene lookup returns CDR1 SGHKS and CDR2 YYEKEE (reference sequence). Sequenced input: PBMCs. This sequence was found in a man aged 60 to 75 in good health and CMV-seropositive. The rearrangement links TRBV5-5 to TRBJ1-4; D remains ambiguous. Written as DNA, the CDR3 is TGTGCCAGCAGCTTTCTTAATGAAAAACTGTTTTTT. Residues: CASSFLNEKLFF.